This TCR beta chain was found in a study of cytomegalovirus exposure and HLA in healthy donors. This clone was recorded a few times. Its antigen remains unknown. In germline, CDR1 is MNHNY, CDR2 SVGAGI (reference sequence). Trimming stripped 4 bases from V and 1 base from J, with 15 bases between. The CDR3 has 16 amino acids. Findings and limits, study-wide: The authors enumerated 180 or so TCR beta chains as linked to cytomegalovirus.

The PCR employed 60 Vbeta primers together with 13 Jbeta primers. Only in-frame clones appear in the TCRdb table, and some are missing; sequencing was by immunoSEQ multiplex PCR. This sample yields about 63,000 clones, of which 80% to 90% are seen a single time; about 12% belongs to the top ten. The V and J genes are TRBV6-6 and TRBJ2-3; no clear D gene. The TCR comes from a woman aged 25 to 39 in good health and CMV-seropositive. Sequenced input: PBMCs. CDR3 sequence (DNA): TGTGCCAGCAGTTGTATGGCCAGTCGATGCACAGATACGCAGTATTTT. Residues: CASSCMASRCTDTQYF.